The 8 T cell receptor beta chains below all came from one sample that was sequenced in a study of cytomegalovirus exposure and HLA in healthy donors. The PCR was carried out with 60 Vbeta primers and 13 Jbeta primers. Profiling relied on immunoSEQ multiplex PCR, and the TCRdb table lists in-frame clones only, not all of them. Of roughly 150,000 clones in the sample, around 86% were seen once. The specimen sequenced was PBMCs. The source of these receptors is a female donor in good health and CMV-seronegative.

V and J are TRBV30 and TRBJ1-1, with D possibly being TRBD1 (5 bases). There are 13 residues in the CDR3. Germline V gene lookup returns CDR1 GTSNPN and CDR2 SVGIG (reference sequence). Trimming left V 3 bases short and J 2 bases short, with 10 bases between. The CDR3 DNA reads TGTGCCTGGAGAGGGGTACCCAACACTGAAGCTTTCTTT. This codes for CAWRGVPNTEAFF.

This chain links TRBV28 with TRBJ1-1; no clear D gene. V lost 8 bases and J lost 1, with 14 bases in between. The CDR3 has 14 residues. Germline V CDR1 and CDR2: MDHEN, SYDVKM. The CDR3 spells CASLTLRRNTEAFF. CDR3 DNA: TGTGCCAGCCTCACGCTAAGGAGGAACACTGAAGCTTTCTTT.

This sequence joins TRBV6-1 and TRBJ2-7, with TRBD1 as a possible D gene (7 bases). CDR3 length equals 15 residues. The ends were cut back, 6 bases at V and 1 base at J, with 16 bases in the middle. CDR1 MNHNS and CDR2 SASEGT come from the germline V gene. The CDR3 here is CASRRELQGSYEQYF. The DNA for the CDR3 is TGTGCCAGCAGGCGGGAACTACAGGGGTCCTACGAGCAGTACTTC.

This sequence joins TRBV5-6 and TRBJ1-1; 11 nucleotides agree with TRBD1. Germline CDR1 reads SGHDT; CDR2 reads YYEEEE. The CDR3 consists of 15 residues. V shed 2 bases and J 4 bases; nucleotides not matched to a gene: 4. The CDR3 reads CASSFLGTGGTEAFF. As DNA, the CDR3 is TGTGCCAGCAGCTTTCTCGGGACAGGGGGCACTGAAGCTTTCTTT. Full variable domain (missing parts from reference TRBV5-6 and TRBJ1-1): DAGVTQSPTHLIKTRGQQVTLRCSPKSGHDTVSWYQQALGQGPQFIFQYYEEEERQRGNFPDRFSGHQFPNYSSELNVNALLLGDSALYLCASSFLGTGGTEAFFGQGTRLTVV.

This chain links TRBV7-2 with TRBJ1-1; D uncertain. This CDR3 contains 12 residues. Trimming left V 5 bases short and J 7 bases short, with 11 bases between. Germline V gives CDR1 SGHTA, CDR2 FQGNSA. CDR3: CASSRGWDEAFF. The CDR3 DNA reads TGTGCCAGCAGCCGCGGGTGGGATGAAGCTTTCTTT. Based on the CDR3 plus reference TRBV7-2 and TRBJ1-1, the full variable domain is GAGVSQSPSNKVTEKGKDVELRCDPISGHTALYWYRQSLGQGLEFLIYFQGNSAPDKSGLPSDRFSAERTGGSVSTLTIQRTQQEDSAVYLCASSRGWDEAFFGQGTRLTVV.

The chain joins TRBV5-1 to TRBJ2-7; 7 positions match TRBD2. Germline V gene data show CDR1 as SGHRS and CDR2 as YFSETQ. The CDR3 length is 14 residues. V lost 0 bases to trimming and J lost 5 bases; unmatched junction nucleotides: 5. CDR3: CASSLGGRGNEQYF. The CDR3 DNA reads as TGCGCCAGCAGCTTGGGCGGGAGAGGGAACGAGCAGTACTTC. Using reference TRBV5-1 and TRBJ2-7 for the parts outside the CDR3, the full variable domain is KAGVTQTPRYLIKTRGQQVTLSCSPISGHRSVSWYQQTPGQGLQFLFEYFSETQRNKGNFPGRFSGRQFSNSRSEMNVSTLELGDSALYLCASSLGGRGNEQYFGPGTRLTVT.

This chain connects TRBV21-1 to TRBJ1-4; the D call of TRBD1 is as the table states it, not checked on the DNA. TRBV21-1 is recorded as a pseudogene. The CDR3 runs 18 residues. The DNA of the CDR3 is TGTGCCAGCAGCAAAGAGAGGGGGCTCGGACCCGGCGACGAAAAACTGTTTTTT. It codes for CASSKERGLGPGDEKLFF.

The V call is TRBV28, the J call TRBJ2-7; 7 nucleotides agree with TRBD2. The length of the CDR3 is 14 residues. The germline gives CDR1 MDHEN, CDR2 SYDVKM. V gave up 6 bases and J gave up 2 bases; unmatched junction bases: 7. The CDR3 region is CASSERDSAYEQYF. Here the CDR3 DNA reads TGTGCCAGCAGCGAGCGGGATTCGGCCTACGAGCAGTACTTC.